This TCR beta chain comes out of a study of cytomegalovirus exposure and HLA in healthy donors. The study's findings and limits: Whilst most TCR sequences proved rare, a subset of public TCRs occurred across many donors. The authors enumerated over 150 TCR beta chains as linked to cytomegalovirus. It was reported that the classifier diagnosed cytomegalovirus status with high specificity and sensitivity in both the original and validation cohorts.

Trimming took 6 bases from V and 4 from J, leaving 19 bases between them. The CDR3 is 15 residues long. CDR1 is MNHNS, CDR2 SASEGT, per germline. Libraries were prepared by immunoSEQ multiplex PCR; TCRdb keeps only in-frame clonotypes and omits some of them. The repertoire consists of some 150,000 clones, with around 90% occurring once and the leading ten covering approximately 3.2%. In regard to this clone: The antigen is undetermined.

This TCR was sampled from a woman aged 18-29 years in good health and CMV-seropositive. Sequenced sample: PBMCs. The chain employs TRBV6-1 and TRBJ2-7, with D possibly TRBD2 on 5 matching bases. CDR3 bases: TGTGCCAGCAGCCGGACTTATCGGGGTTTATACGAGCAGTACTTC. Protein product: CASSRTYRGLYEQYF.